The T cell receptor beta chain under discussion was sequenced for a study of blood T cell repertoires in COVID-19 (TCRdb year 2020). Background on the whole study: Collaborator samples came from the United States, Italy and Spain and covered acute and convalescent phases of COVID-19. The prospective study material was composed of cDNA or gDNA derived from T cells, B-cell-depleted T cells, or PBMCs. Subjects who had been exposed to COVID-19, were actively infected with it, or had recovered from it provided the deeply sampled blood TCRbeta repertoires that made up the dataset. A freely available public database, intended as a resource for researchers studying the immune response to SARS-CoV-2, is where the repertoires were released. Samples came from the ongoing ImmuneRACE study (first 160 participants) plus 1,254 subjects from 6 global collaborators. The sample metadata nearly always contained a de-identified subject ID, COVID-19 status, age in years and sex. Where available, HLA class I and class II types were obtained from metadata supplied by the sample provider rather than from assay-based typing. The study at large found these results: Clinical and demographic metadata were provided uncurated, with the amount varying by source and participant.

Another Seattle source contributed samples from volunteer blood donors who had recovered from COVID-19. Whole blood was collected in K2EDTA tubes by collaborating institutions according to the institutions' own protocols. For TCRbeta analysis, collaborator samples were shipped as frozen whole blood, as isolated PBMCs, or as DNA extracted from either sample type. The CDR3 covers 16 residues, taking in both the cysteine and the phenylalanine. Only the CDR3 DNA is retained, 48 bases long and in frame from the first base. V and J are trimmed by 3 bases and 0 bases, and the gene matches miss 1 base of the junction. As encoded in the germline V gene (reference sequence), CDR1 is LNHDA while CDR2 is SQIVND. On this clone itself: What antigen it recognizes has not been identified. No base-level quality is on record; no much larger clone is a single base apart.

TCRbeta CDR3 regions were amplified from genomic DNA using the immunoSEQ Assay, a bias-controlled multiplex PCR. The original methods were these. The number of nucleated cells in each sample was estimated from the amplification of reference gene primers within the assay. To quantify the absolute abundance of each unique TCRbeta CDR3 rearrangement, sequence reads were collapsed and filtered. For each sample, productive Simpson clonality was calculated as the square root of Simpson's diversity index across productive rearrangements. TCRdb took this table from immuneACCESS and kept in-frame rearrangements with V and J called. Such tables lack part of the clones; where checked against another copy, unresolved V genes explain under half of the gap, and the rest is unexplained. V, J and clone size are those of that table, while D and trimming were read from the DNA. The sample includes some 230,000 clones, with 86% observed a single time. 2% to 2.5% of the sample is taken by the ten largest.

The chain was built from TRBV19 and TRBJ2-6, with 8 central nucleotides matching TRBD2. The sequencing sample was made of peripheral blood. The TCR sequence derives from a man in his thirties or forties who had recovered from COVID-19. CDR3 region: CASSISGGSGANVLTF. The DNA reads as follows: TGTGCCAGTAGTATCAGCGGGGGCTCTGGGGCCAACGTCCTGACTTTC.